This T cell receptor (beta chain) originates from a study of neoadjuvant nivolumab and ipilimumab in lung cancer. Notes on the study in general: Only two of four nivolumab-treated tumors gained richness and clonality by surgery. TCR clonality did not significantly correlate with pathologic tumor regression. A small number of samples were TCR sequenced. TCR richness and clonality were higher in tumors than adjacent uninvolved lung.

The length of the CDR3 is 15 residues. Deletions cut 3 bases from V and 0 bases from J, with 11 bases between. CDR1 and CDR2 (germline): SGHRS, YFSETQ. In this sample, this clone turned up once. Its target is not known. Sequencing was performed with immunoSEQ multiplex PCR; in TCRdb, only in-frame clones are kept and a portion is missing. The sample holds over 25,000 clones, approximately 80% seen once. This rearrangement joins TRBV5-1 to TRBJ2-3; D perhaps matches TRBD1 (5 bases). The TCR was taken from an adult with non-small cell lung cancer. The input for sequencing was tumor tissue, taken after neoadjuvant nivolumab, alone or with ipilimumab, at or shortly before surgery. The CDR3 DNA follows: TGCGCCAGCAGCTACACAGGCCGAAGCACAGATACGCAGTATTTT. It translates to CASSYTGRSTDTQYF.